These T cell receptor beta chains were read from a single sample in a study of shared clonotypes between healthy human individuals. The method was immunoSEQ multiplex PCR; TCRdb's version includes in-frame clones alone and lacks a portion of them. The sample lists fewer than 700,000 clones; roughly 79% were seen once. Sequenced sample: PBMCs. These receptor sequences come from a woman aged 40 to 55 in good health. Some clones in this sample may be carry-over from other donors' samples. Both conserved end residues are part of each CDR3. Each record gives: D gene, clone size, J gene, V gene, CDR3 DNA, CDR3 protein. A D gene is named only where the DNA matches it firmly. A row's size may be missing; if present it is once, few, many or a size class.

>TRBD2|many|TRBJ2-7|TRBV28
TGTGCCAGCAGTCCATTAGCGGGTACCTACGAGCAGTACTTC
CASSPLAGTYEQYF
>-|-|TRBJ2-7|TRBV5-1
TGCGCCAGCAGCTTTTTTCCGGGAGAATCCTACGAGCAGTACTTC
CASSFFPGESYEQYF
>-|-|TRBJ1-5|TRBV18
TGTGCCAGCTCACACAATGCTGCTTATAGCAATCAGCCCCAGCATTTT
CASSHNAAYSNQPQHF
>TRBD2|-|TRBJ2-5|TRBV2
TGTGCCAGCAGTAAAGCGGGAAAAGAGACCCAGTACTTC
CASSKAGKETQYF
>-|-|TRBJ1-5|TRBV19
TGTGCCAGTAGTCAGGGTGGTGGCAATCAGCCCCAGCATTTT
CASSQGGGNQPQHF
>-|-|TRBJ1-1|TRBV29-1
TGCAGCGTTGAATCTGCGGCGAACACTGAAGCTTTCTTT
CSVESAANTEAFF
>-|-|TRBJ1-2|TRBV7-6
TGTGCCAGCAGCCCCCAGAATAACTATGGCTACACCTTC
CASSPQNNYGYTF
>-|-|TRBJ1-2|TRBV18
TGTGCCAGCTCACCGGGGGCCAGGGAGCTTGGGTATGGCTACACCTTC
CASSPGARELGYGYTF
>-|-|TRBJ2-1|TRBV19
TGTGCCAGTAGTACGACTAGGTTCGGTGAGCAGTTCTTC
CASSTTRFGEQFF
>TRBD1|once|TRBJ2-2|TRBV5-1
TGCGCCAGCAGCTTGTCCGGGACAGGGGGGTACGGGGAGCTGTTTTTT
CASSLSGTGGYGELFF
>-|-|TRBJ2-1|TRBV7-3
TGTGCCAGCAGCTACGGGCGCTCCTCCTGCAATGAGCAGTTCTTC
CASSYGRSSCNEQFF
>-|once|TRBJ2-7|TRBV6-6
TGTGCCAGCAGCCCCACAGGGTACGAGCAGTACTTC
CASSPTGYEQYF
>-|once|TRBJ2-5|TRBV7-9
TGTGCCAGCAGCTTAAATGGCGGAGAGACCCAGTACTTC
CASSLNGGETQYF
>TRBD1|-|TRBJ1-1|TRBV18
TGTGCCAGCTCACTGCAGGGGGCTGGCACTGAAGCTTTCTTT
CASSLQGAGTEAFF
>TRBD2|-|TRBJ2-3|TRBV10-3
TGTGCCATCGCCCAACTAGCGGGAGTGGGCACAGATACGCAGTATTTT
CAIAQLAGVGTDTQYF
>TRBD1|-|TRBJ1-1|TRBV14
TGTGCCAGCAGCCACGGGACAGGCCGCCCGGGGACTGAAGCTTTCTTT
CASSHGTGRPGTEAFF
>TRBD2|-|TRBJ2-1|TRBV7-9
TGTGCCAGCAGCTTAACCGGGACTAGCGGGAGCGATGAGCAGTTCTTC
CASSLTGTSGSDEQFF
>TRBD2|-|TRBJ2-3|TRBV7-3
TGTGCCAGCAGCTCCGGACTAGCGGGGGGCACAGATACGCAGTATTTT
CASSSGLAGGTDTQYF
>TRBD1|-|TRBJ2-7|TRBV7-9
TGTGCCAGCAGCTTAGTATTGGGGACAGCCTCCTACGAGCAGTACTTC
CASSLVLGTASYEQYF
>-|-|TRBJ2-7|TRBV2
TGTGCCAGCAGTGAAGGGCAAGAGCAGTACTTC
CASSEGQEQYF
>-|once|TRBJ1-5|TRBV19
TGTGCCAGTAGTATCCCGGTGGGGGTTAAGGACAATCAGCCCCAGCATTTT
CASSIPVGVKDNQPQHF
>-|-|TRBJ2-5|TRBV25-1
TGTGCCAGCAGTCAAACGGACGTTTATCCCCAGTACTTC
CASSQTDVYPQYF
>TRBD2|-|TRBJ2-7|TRBV6-6
TGTGCCAGCAGTTACTCTGCGGGAGCTTTATACGAGCAGTACTTC
CASSYSAGALYEQYF
>-|-|TRBJ2-1|TRBV7-2
TGTGCCAGCAGCTTACTGCTAGCGCACAATGAGCAGTTCTTC
CASSLLLAHNEQFF
>-|-|TRBJ2-3|TRBV4-1
TGCGCCAGCAGCCAAGATTCGGCGGGGAACACAGATACGCAGTATTTT
CASSQDSAGNTDTQYF
>TRBD2|-|TRBJ2-5|TRBV5-4
TGTGCCAGCAGCTTAGTAGCGGGAGAAGAGACCCAGTACTTC
CASSLVAGEETQYF
>TRBD1|-|TRBJ1-4|TRBV11-2
TGTGCCAGCAGACACCGGGACAGGGAAAAACTGTTTTTT
CASRHRDREKLFF
>-|-|TRBJ2-7|TRBV15
TGTGCCACCAGCAGAGCGGGGGTAAGGTACGAGCAGTACTTC
CATSRAGVRYEQYF
>-|few|TRBJ2-2|TRBV7-2
TGTGCCAGCAGCCCCCGACTAGGAAACACCGGGGAGCTGTTTTTT
CASSPRLGNTGELFF
>-|-|TRBJ2-3|TRBV4-2
TGTGCCAGCAGCCAAGACGTGGTAGGAGGGACAGATACGCAGTATTTT
CASSQDVVGGTDTQYF
>-|-|TRBJ2-7|TRBV7-2
TGTGCCAGCAGCCCCGCCGGCGGAAGCTCCTACGAGCAGTACTTC
CASSPAGGSSYEQYF
>TRBD1|-|TRBJ2-7|TRBV4-2
TGTGCCAGCAGCTTGGGGGGACAGGGGGACTCCTACGAGCTGTACTTC
CASSLGGQGDSYELYF
>TRBD1|-|TRBJ2-7|TRBV5-1
TGCGCCAGCAGCTTGGGTCAGGGGGCGAGGGAGCAGTACTTC
CASSLGQGAREQYF
>TRBD2|-|TRBJ2-1|TRBV10-2
TGCGCCAGCAGTGTGGCTAGCGGGACCTACAATGAGCAGTTCTTC
CASSVASGTYNEQFF
>-|-|TRBJ1-1|TRBV18
TGTGCCAGCTCACCGGAGGCAGAATTATTTAACACTGAAGCTTTCTTT
CASSPEAELFNTEAFF
>-|once|TRBJ2-1|TRBV5-5
TGTGCCAGCAGCTTGGACTACAAGGATTACAATGAGCAGTTCTTC
CASSLDYKDYNEQFF
>TRBD1|-|TRBJ1-5|TRBV29-1
TGCAGCGTTGCTTCGACAGGGAAGGGTCAGCCCCAGCATTTT
CSVASTGKGQPQHF
>-|-|TRBJ1-1|TRBV19
TGTGCCAGTAGTCCCCGGGACCAGAACACTGAAGCTTTCTTT
CASSPRDQNTEAFF